This T cell receptor (beta chain) was recorded in a study of beta chain features in type 1 diabetes (dated 2018 in TCRdb). Concerning the study at large: Mean age, gender distribution, total cell number and subset yield were not different between patients and healthy donors. A total of 100 million to 110 million sorted cells were examined across all samples, and a strong correlation was observed between cell number per subset and RNA yield. The study compared the TCRB repertoires of sorted circulating CD4+ T cell subsets in recently diagnosed type 1 diabetes patients with those in matched healthy donors. Regulatory and stem cell-like memory subsets were isolated from only 8 patients and roughly eight healthy donors, whereas naive and central memory subsets came from all 30 or so donors.

Concerning this clone: The clone's antigen remains unknown. Nothing much larger sits one base from this clone, and base qualities are not available.

The entire amount of isolated RNA was reverse transcribed using the High Capacity cDNA Reverse Transcription Kit, so the sequenced TCRB transcripts were expressed ones. Naive, central memory and regulatory T cell samples underwent deep immunoSEQ sequencing, averaging about 3.57 million total reads per sample. After sorted cells were lysed in RLT buffer, RNA was extracted with DNase-treated RNeasy Micro or Mini kits, with the choice depending on cell number. To prevent cross-contamination, every cell subset was processed on its own, while patient and healthy donor samples were processed together. The immunoSEQ multiplex PCR was used to amplify TCRB sequences from cDNA, yielding 87-bp fragments that span the CDR3 region. Amplicons were sequenced on the Illumina HiSeq platform. The paper's data handling went like this. Synthetic template baselines were used to correct PCR bias computationally, reads within Hamming distance 2 were collapsed, and singletons that could not be merged were discarded. Reads were aligned against IMGT so that V, D and J genes, CDR3 length and insertions or deletions at six rearrangement sites could be assigned. Clonotype counts were normalized to sorted cell number within each subset before computing true diversity and Gini coefficients with the tcR R package. Repertoire sharing was quantified using the overlap coefficient calculated on TCRB nucleotide sequences. The table comes from immuneACCESS by way of TCRdb, which keeps in-frame sequences with V and J called. Part of the clones is missing from these tables; in studies checked, under half for an unresolved V gene and the rest for unknown reasons. Clone size and the V and J calls come from that table; the DNA yielded D and trimming. The sample has roughly 300,000 clones on record, 11% to 15% of them singletons. The top ten clones comprise 6.7% of the sample.

From each donor, a single peripheral blood sample of about 100 mL on average was drawn into heparinised tubes. A BD FACSAria II and a panel including CD45RO, CCR7, CD25, CD127, CD95 and CD27 were used to sort naive, central memory, regulatory and stem cell-like memory CD4+ T cells. A purity above 98% was achieved for all sorted populations. Right away, PBMCs were isolated by Lymphoprep density gradient centrifugation and were stained directly, with no culture step. So that batch effects would be minimized, each experiment stained and sorted samples in pairs, pairing one healthy donor with one patient. Overall results and qualifications from the work: In all four CD4+ subsets, TCRB CDR3 length was moderately but significantly shorter in type 1 diabetes patients. At VDJ recombination sites, type 1 diabetes patients had fewer insertions and more deleted nucleotides, which implies abnormalities in thymic rearrangement. Shorter templates might be favored by PCR, yet because patient and control samples were amplified and corrected together, any such skew would affect both groups equally. Only small numbers of individuals were included in the HLA sub-analyses, which left unresolved whether HLA type had any influence on TCRB rearrangement. The naive, central memory and regulatory TCRB repertoires appeared to resemble one another more closely among patients than among healthy donors. Sequencing cDNA rather than genomic DNA could over-represent highly expressing activated cells, although activation and CD3 levels did not differ between groups.

The sequence was collected from a man aged 25-45 years in good health. Specimen: central memory CD4+ T cells from blood.

The nucleotide sequence reads as follows: TGCGCCAGCAGCCCCGGAGGGGGGGGCGCATACAATGAGCAGTTCTTC. This codes for CASSPGGGGAYNEQFF. The rearrangement combines TRBV5-1 with TRBJ2-1; matching of 7 bases hints at TRBD2 as the D gene. According to the germline V gene, CDR1 reads SGHRS and CDR2 reads YFSETQ. Trimming takes 4 bases from V and 4 bases from J, and the germline ends sit 18 bases apart. The CDR3 spans 16 residues, from the cysteine through the phenylalanine. The read is trimmed to its CDR3 DNA, 48 bases read in frame from base 1.